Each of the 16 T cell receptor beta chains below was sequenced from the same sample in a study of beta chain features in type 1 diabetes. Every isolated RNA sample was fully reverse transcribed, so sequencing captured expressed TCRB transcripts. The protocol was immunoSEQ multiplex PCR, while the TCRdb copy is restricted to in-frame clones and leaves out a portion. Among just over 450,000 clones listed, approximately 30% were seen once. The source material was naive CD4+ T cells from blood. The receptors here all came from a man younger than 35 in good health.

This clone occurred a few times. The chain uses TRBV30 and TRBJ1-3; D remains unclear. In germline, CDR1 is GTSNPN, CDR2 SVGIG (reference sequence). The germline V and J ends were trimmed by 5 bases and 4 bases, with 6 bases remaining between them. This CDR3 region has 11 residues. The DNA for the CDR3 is TGTGCCTGGGTACAGGGAAACACCATATATTTT. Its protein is CAWVQGNTIYF.

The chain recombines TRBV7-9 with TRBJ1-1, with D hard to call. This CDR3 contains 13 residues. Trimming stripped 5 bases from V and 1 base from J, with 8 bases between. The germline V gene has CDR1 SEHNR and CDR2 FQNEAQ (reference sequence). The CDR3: CASSVTENTEAFF. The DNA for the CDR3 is TGTGCCAGCAGCGTCACAGAGAACACTGAAGCTTTCTTT.

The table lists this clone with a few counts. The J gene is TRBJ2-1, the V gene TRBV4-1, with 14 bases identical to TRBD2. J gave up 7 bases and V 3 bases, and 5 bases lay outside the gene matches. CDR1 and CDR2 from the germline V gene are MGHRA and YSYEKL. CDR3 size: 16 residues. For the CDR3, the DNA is TGCGCCAGCAGCCAGGGACTAGCGGGAGTCGGGAATGAGCAGTTCTTC. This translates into CASSQGLAGVGNEQFF.

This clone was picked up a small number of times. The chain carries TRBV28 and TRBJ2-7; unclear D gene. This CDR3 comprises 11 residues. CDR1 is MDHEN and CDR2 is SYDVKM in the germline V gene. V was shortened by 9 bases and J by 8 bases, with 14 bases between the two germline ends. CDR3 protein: CASTSPGQQYF. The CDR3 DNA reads TGTGCCAGTACCTCTCCCGGACAGCAGTACTTC.

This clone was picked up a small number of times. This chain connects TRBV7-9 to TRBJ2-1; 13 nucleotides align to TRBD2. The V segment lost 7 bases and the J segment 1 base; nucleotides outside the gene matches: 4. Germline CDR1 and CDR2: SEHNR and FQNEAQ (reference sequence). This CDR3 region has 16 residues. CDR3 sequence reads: CASTGLAGRSYNEQFF. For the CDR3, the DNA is TGTGCCAGCACGGGACTAGCGGGACGGTCCTACAATGAGCAGTTCTTC.

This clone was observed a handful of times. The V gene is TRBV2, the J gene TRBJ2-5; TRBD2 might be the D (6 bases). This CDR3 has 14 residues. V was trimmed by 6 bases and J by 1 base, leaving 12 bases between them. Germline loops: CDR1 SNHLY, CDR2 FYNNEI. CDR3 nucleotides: TGTGCCAGCAGAGGACCGGAGGGCCAAGAGACCCAGTACTTC. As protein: CASRGPEGQETQYF.

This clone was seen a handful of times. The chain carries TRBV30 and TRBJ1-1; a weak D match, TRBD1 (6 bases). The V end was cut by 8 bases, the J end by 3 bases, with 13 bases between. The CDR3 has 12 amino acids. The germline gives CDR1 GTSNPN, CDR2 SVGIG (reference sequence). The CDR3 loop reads CALGQLYTEAFF. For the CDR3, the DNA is TGTGCCCTTGGACAGTTATACACTGAAGCTTTCTTT.

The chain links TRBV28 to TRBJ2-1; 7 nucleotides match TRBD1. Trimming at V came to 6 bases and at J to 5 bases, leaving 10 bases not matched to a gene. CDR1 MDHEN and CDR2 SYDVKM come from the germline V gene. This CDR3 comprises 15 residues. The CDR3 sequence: CASSRSGTVDNEQFF. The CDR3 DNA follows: TGTGCCAGCAGCCGATCCGGGACAGTAGACAATGAGCAGTTCTTC.

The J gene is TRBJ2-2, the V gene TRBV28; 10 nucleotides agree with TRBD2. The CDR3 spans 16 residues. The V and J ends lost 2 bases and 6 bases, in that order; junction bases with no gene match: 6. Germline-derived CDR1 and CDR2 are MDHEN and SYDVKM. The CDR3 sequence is CASSLTVLAGAGELFF. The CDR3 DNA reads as TGTGCCAGCAGTTTAACGGTCCTAGCGGGAGCCGGGGAGCTGTTTTTT. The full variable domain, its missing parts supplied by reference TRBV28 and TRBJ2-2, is DVKVTQSSRYLVKRTGEKVFLECVQDMDHENMFWYRQDPGLGLRLIYFSYDVKMKEKGDIPEGYSVSREKKERFSLILESASTNQTSMYLCASSLTVLAGAGELFFGEGSRLTVL.

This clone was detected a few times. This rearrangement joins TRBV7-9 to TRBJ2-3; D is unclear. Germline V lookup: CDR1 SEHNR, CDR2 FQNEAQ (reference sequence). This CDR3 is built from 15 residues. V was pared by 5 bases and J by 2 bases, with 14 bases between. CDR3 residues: CASSPDKTYTDTQYF. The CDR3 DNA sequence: TGTGCCAGCAGCCCTGACAAGACCTACACAGATACGCAGTATTTT.

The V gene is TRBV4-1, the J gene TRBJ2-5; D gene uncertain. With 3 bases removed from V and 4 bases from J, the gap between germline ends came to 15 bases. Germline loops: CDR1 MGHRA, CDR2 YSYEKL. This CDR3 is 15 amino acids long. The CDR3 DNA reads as TGCGCCAGCAGCCAGGTCCAAAGATGGGGAGAGACCCAGTACTTC. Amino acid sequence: CASSQVQRWGETQYF.

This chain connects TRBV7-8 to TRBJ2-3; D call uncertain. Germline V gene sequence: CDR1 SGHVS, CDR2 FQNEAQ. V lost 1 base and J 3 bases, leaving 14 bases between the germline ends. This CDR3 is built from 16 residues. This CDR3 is CASSLVAAYSTDTQYF. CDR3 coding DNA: TGTGCCAGCAGCTTAGTAGCCGCCTACTCGACAGATACGCAGTATTTT. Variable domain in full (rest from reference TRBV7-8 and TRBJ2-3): GAGVSQSPRYKVAKRGQDVALRCDPISGHVSLFWYQQALGQGPEFLTYFQNEAQLDKSGLPSDRFFAERPEGSVSTLKIQRTQQEDSAVYLCASSLVAAYSTDTQYFGPGTRLTVL.

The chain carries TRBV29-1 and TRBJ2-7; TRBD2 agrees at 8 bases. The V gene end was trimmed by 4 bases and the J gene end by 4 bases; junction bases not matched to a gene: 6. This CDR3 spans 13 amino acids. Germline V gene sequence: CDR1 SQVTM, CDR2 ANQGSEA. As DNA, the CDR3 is TGCAGCGTTGTAGGACTAGCTTTGTACGAGCAGTACTTC. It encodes CSVVGLALYEQYF.

For the CDR3, the DNA is TGTGCCAGCAGCCGGGGACGGGGCTATGGCTACACCTTC. Its protein product is CASSRGRGYGYTF. J is TRBJ1-2 and V is TRBV7-2, with D perhaps TRBD1 (5 bases). Germline V CDR1 and CDR2: SGHTA, FQGNSA. V was pared by 5 bases and J by 4 bases, with 11 bases between. The CDR3 has 13 amino acids. The full variable domain, its missing parts supplied by reference TRBV7-2 and TRBJ1-2, is GAGVSQSPSNKVTEKGKDVELRCDPISGHTALYWYRQSLGQGLEFLIYFQGNSAPDKSGLPSDRFSAERTGGSVSTLTIQRTQQEDSAVYLCASSRGRGYGYTFGSGTRLTVV.

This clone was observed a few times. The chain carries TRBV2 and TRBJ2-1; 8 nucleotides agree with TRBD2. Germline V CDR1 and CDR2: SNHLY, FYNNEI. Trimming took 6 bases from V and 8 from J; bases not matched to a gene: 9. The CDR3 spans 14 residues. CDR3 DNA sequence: TGTGCCAGCAGCTTCTCGACTAGCGACCATGAGCAGTTCTTC. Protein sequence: CASSFSTSDHEQFF.

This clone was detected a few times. CDR3 sequence: CASRPGQVADTQYF. The CDR3 coding sequence is TGCGCCAGCAGGCCGGGACAGGTAGCAGATACGCAGTATTTT. The V call is TRBV4-1, the J call TRBJ2-3; 8 bases align to TRBD1. Trimming removed 6 bases from V and 4 bases from J; junction bases left unmatched: 6. Germline V gives CDR1 MGHRA, CDR2 YSYEKL. The CDR3 is 14 residues long.